This TCR beta chain originates from a study of blood T cell repertoires in COVID-19. The assay was immunoSEQ multiplex PCR, and TCRdb's table has in-frame clones only and misses some. The sample carries fewer than 200,000 clones, more than 70% recorded once. The CDR3 has 16 amino acids. The V end was cut by 4 bases, the J end by 0 bases, with 16 bases between. CDR1 is GTSNPN and CDR2 is SVGIG in the germline V gene (reference sequence). The chain carries TRBV30 and TRBJ1-3; D ambiguous. The material sequenced was PBMCs or T cells enriched from blood (not recorded which). The receptor's source is a woman aged 50 to 65 in a cohort exposed to, infected with or recovered from COVID-19 (not recorded which). The CDR3 region is CAWNSPVPTSGNTIYF. CDR3 in DNA: TGTGCCTGGAACTCTCCCGTACCAACCTCTGGAAACACCATATATTTT.